What follows are 29 T cell receptor beta chains derived from one specimen sequenced in a study of circulating and synovial CD4+ cells in juvenile arthritis. TCRdb's table, derived via immunoSEQ multiplex PCR, lists solely in-frame clones and lacks some. The sample consists of about 33,000 clones, 90% to 95% of them appearing once. Sequencing was done on a sample of CD4+ T cells from blood. The origin of the receptors is a human donor with juvenile idiopathic arthritis.

The chain recombines TRBV27 with TRBJ2-1, with 8 bases identical to TRBD2. The CDR3 spans 13 residues. The germline gives CDR1 MNHEY, CDR2 SMNVEV (reference sequence). The junction had 7 bases not matched to a gene; V was cut back by 7 bases and J by 8 bases. CDR3 region: CASKSSGAYEQFF. The CDR3 nucleotides read TGTGCCAGCAAAAGTAGCGGGGCCTATGAGCAGTTCTTC.

This chain joins TRBV5-6 and TRBJ2-5; D may be TRBD2 (6 bases). Per germline, CDR1 SGHDT and CDR2 YYEEEE. The CDR3 runs to 18 residues. With 3 bases removed from V and 2 bases from J, the gap between germline ends came to 23 bases. CDR3 residues: CASSYRSKAGSRQETQYF. CDR3 sequence (DNA): TGTGCCAGCAGCTACCGTTCAAAGGCGGGGTCCAGACAAGAGACCCAGTACTTC.

This rearrangement joins TRBV6-1 to TRBJ1-1; TRBD1 agrees at 8 bases. Losses at the gene ends were 3 bases for V and 11 bases for J; bases not matched to a gene: 8. Germline CDR1 reads MNHNS; CDR2 reads SASEGT. The CDR3 spans 13 residues. The CDR3 DNA follows: TGTGCCAGCAGTGAGGGACAGGTTCGATTCGCTTTCTTT. It translates to CASSEGQVRFAFF.

This rearrangement joins TRBV27 to TRBJ1-6; TRBD1 matches at 11 bases. The germline CDR1 and CDR2 sequences are MNHEY and SMNVEV (reference sequence). This CDR3 has 15 amino acids. Germline trimming cut 5 bases from V and 7 bases from J; bases unmatched to any gene: 4. The CDR3 sequence: CASSAGTGGNSPLHF. In DNA, the CDR3 is TGTGCCAGCAGTGCCGGGACAGGGGGAAATTCACCCCTCCACTTT.

The V and J genes are TRBV6-6 and TRBJ1-2; D is possibly TRBD1 (5 bases). Looked up from germline, CDR1 is MNHNY and CDR2 is SVGAGI (reference sequence). The CDR3 runs to 15 residues. V was shortened by 0 bases and J by 8 bases, with 16 bases between the two germline ends. The CDR3 loop reads CASSYSNGGAGGYTF. CDR3 nucleotides: TGTGCCAGCAGTTACTCGAACGGGGGAGCGGGCGGCTACACCTTC.

The rearrangement links TRBV10-3 to TRBJ2-3; D might be TRBD1 (5 bases). CDR3 size: 12 residues. The V gene lost 2 bases and the J gene lost 5 bases, with 5 bases spanning the gap. The germline V gene encodes CDR1 ENHRY and CDR2 SYGVKD. The CDR3 coding sequence is TGTGCCATCAGTGAGCAGGGAGATACGCAGTATTTT. This gives the protein CAISEQGDTQYF.

The count of this clone is one. The rearrangement links TRBV7-2 to TRBJ2-5, with 12 nucleotides matching TRBD1. J gave up 5 bases and V 5 bases, and 3 bases lay outside the gene matches. The length of the CDR3 is 14 residues. Germline CDR1 and CDR2: SGHTA and FQGNSA. The chain's CDR3 is CASSQGQGAETQYF. The CDR3 coding sequence is TGTGCCAGCAGCCAGGGACAGGGGGCCGAGACCCAGTACTTC.

The J gene is TRBJ1-5, the V gene TRBV2; 8 bases align to TRBD1. This CDR3 contains 15 residues. The J segment lost 2 bases and the V segment lost 5 bases, leaving 5 bases of the junction unmatched. The germline V gene encodes CDR1 SNHLY and CDR2 FYNNEI. CDR3 in amino acids: CASSPDRVRNQPQHF. The DNA of the CDR3 is TGTGCCAGCAGTCCGGACAGGGTGCGCAATCAGCCCCAGCATTTT.

The chain is built from TRBV28 and TRBJ2-7; 11 bases match TRBD1. CDR3 length: 14 amino acids. The germline gives CDR1 MDHEN, CDR2 SYDVKM. J gave up 3 bases and V 9 bases, and 7 bases lay outside the gene matches. CDR3 in amino acids: CASRPGQGVYEQYF. DNA for the CDR3: TGTGCCAGTCGCCCGGGACAGGGGGTCTACGAGCAGTACTTC. Full variable domain (remainder filled in from reference TRBV28 and TRBJ2-7): DVKVTQSSRYLVKRTGEKVFLECVQDMDHENMFWYRQDPGLGLRLIYFSYDVKMKEKGDIPEGYSVSREKKERFSLILESASTNQTSMYLCASRPGQGVYEQYFGPGTRLTVT.

The chain employs TRBV10-3 and TRBJ2-2; 10 nucleotides match TRBD2. V dropped 4 bases and J dropped 4; count of bases not matched to a gene: 0. This CDR3 contains 14 residues. Per the germline V gene, CDR1 is ENHRY and CDR2 is SYGVKD. The CDR3 loop reads CAISGLAGTGELFF. The DNA of the CDR3 is TGTGCCATCAGTGGACTAGCGGGCACCGGGGAGCTGTTTTTT.

The V and J genes are TRBV18 and TRBJ1-1; 10 positions agree with TRBD1. CDR1 is KGHSH and CDR2 is LQKENI in the germline V gene. J lost 4 bases, V lost 4 bases, and 15 bases had no gene match. This CDR3 is 18 amino acids long. CDR3 protein: CASSLGTGVYLGGTEAFF. For the CDR3, the DNA is TGTGCCAGCTCACTTGGGACAGGGGTCTACCTTGGGGGCACTGAAGCTTTCTTT. Together with reference TRBV18 and TRBJ1-1, the CDR3 gives the full variable domain: NAGVMQNPRHLVRRRGQEARLRCSPMKGHSHVYWYRQLPEEGLKFMVYLQKENIIDESGMPKERFSAEFPKEGPSILRIQQVVRGDSAAYFCASSLGTGVYLGGTEAFFGQGTRLTVV.

This clone came up once. V is TRBV7-2 and J is TRBJ2-1; D remains unclear. Per germline, CDR1 SGHTA and CDR2 FQGNSA. The CDR3 covers 13 residues. V lost 0 bases, J lost 5 bases, and 5 bases lay in between. CDR3 nucleotide sequence: TGTGCCAGCAGCTTAGCGCGCGACAATGAGCAGTTCTTC. Translated, it gives CASSLARDNEQFF.

This rearrangement joins TRBV18 to TRBJ2-7; perhaps TRBD2 as D (8 bases). Trimming pared 1 base from V and 4 bases from J, leaving 20 bases between. Germline CDR1 is KGHSH and CDR2 is LQKENI. The CDR3 is made up of 17 amino acids. The CDR3 is CASSPRTGLAGSYEQYF. The CDR3 DNA follows: TGTGCCAGCTCACCACGGACAGGACTAGCAGGTTCTTACGAGCAGTACTTC.

The rearrangement links TRBV28 to TRBJ1-1, with unresolved D. The V gene lost 7 bases and the J gene lost 4 bases, with 10 bases spanning the gap. The germline V gene has CDR1 MDHEN and CDR2 SYDVKM. The CDR3 runs to 12 residues. CDR3 amino acids: CASTPRGTEAFF. The CDR3 DNA sequence: TGTGCCAGCACTCCCCGGGGCACTGAAGCTTTCTTT.

This chain links TRBV10-3 with TRBJ2-7; D gene unclear. Germline assignment: CDR1 ENHRY and CDR2 SYGVKD. This CDR3 is built from 15 residues. V lost 5 bases to trimming and J lost 5 bases, with 19 bases between them. The CDR3, as DNA: TGTGCCATCAGTAACCGCCTAGTGAGTTCTGACGAGCAGTACTTC. Its protein product is CAISNRLVSSDEQYF.

V usage is TRBV10-2 and J usage is TRBJ2-7; a possible D gene is TRBD2 (6 bases). The CDR3 runs 14 residues. Trimming removed 2 bases at V and 3 bases at J, with 11 bases between. Germline CDR1 WSHSY, CDR2 SAAADI. In nucleotides, the CDR3 is TGCGCCAGCAGTGAGGGTCGGGGGAACTACGAGCAGTACTTC. Translating it yields CASSEGRGNYEQYF.

The chain couples TRBV6-1 to TRBJ2-7; the D is unclear. The V end lost 7 bases, the J end lost 3 bases, and 7 bases lay between the germline ends. The CDR3 loop spans 11 amino acids. The V gene's germline CDR1 is MNHNS and CDR2 SASEGT. Written as DNA, the CDR3 is TGTGCCAGCATCCTAGGCTACGAGCAGTACTTC. Its protein is CASILGYEQYF.

The chain combines TRBV9 with TRBJ2-5; 13 bases match TRBD2. V trimming: 2 bases; J trimming: 2 bases; junction bases outside the gene matches: 12. The CDR3 is made up of 19 amino acids. Germline V lookup: CDR1 SGDLS, CDR2 YYNGEE. Written as DNA, the CDR3 is TGTGCCAGCAGCGTTACCGGGACTAGCGGGACCGGGGGACAAGAGACCCAGTACTTC. Translating gives CASSVTGTSGTGGQETQYF. The full variable domain, its missing parts supplied by reference TRBV9 and TRBJ2-5, is DSGVTQTPKHLITATGQRVTLRCSPRSGDLSVYWYQQSLDQGLQFLIQYYNGEERAKGNILERFSAQQFPDLHSELNLSSLELGDSALYFCASSVTGTSGTGGQETQYFGPGTRLLVL.

This clone appeared a single time. The chain joins TRBV28 to TRBJ2-7, with 9 bases identical to TRBD1. V gave up 6 bases and J gave up 2 bases; unmatched junction bases: 14. Germline V gene data show CDR1 as MDHEN and CDR2 as SYDVKM. The CDR3 has 17 residues. The CDR3 nucleotides are TGTGCCAGCAGCCCACCTATAGGGACAGGGATCACCTACGAGCAGTACTTC. Its translation: CASSPPIGTGITYEQYF.

The chain couples TRBV11-3 to TRBJ2-3; 9 nucleotides line up with TRBD1. Germline CDR1 and CDR2: SGHNT and YENEEA. The CDR3 loop spans 15 amino acids. With 3 bases clipped from V and 3 bases from J, the junction kept 4 bases outside the gene matches. This CDR3 is CASSLGTGRTDTQYF. CDR3 nucleotides: TGTGCCAGCAGCTTGGGGACAGGGAGGACAGATACGCAGTATTTT.

The chain recombines TRBV30 with TRBJ1-6; TRBD1 aligns across 7 bases. CDR3 length: 13 amino acids. Germline V gives CDR1 GTSNPN, CDR2 SVGIG (reference sequence). Trimming cost V 1 base and J 10 bases; bases outside gene matches: 4. In DNA form, the CDR3 reads TGTGCCTGGAGTGGGGGACAGCAATCACCCCTCCACTTT. This sequence encodes CAWSGGQQSPLHF.

The rearrangement links TRBV11-3 to TRBJ2-5; D gene uncertain. With the DNA end fitting TRBJ2-7 better, the J assignment may be wrong. Looked up from germline, CDR1 is SGHNT and CDR2 is YENEEA. The CDR3 loop spans 13 amino acids. This chain's CDR3 is CASSSPGMNEQYF. CDR3 in DNA: TGTGCCAGCAGCTCCCCGGGTATGAACGAGCAGTACTTC.

The V and J genes are TRBV2 and TRBJ2-7, with D uncertain. Deletions cut 4 bases from V and 5 bases from J, with 12 bases between. The germline CDR1 and CDR2 sequences are SNHLY and FYNNEI. The CDR3 covers 13 residues. In DNA, the CDR3 is TGTGCCAGCAGTGTGGTCGCGTCCCACGAGCAGTACTTC. Protein: CASSVVASHEQYF. The full variable domain, with the rest looked up from reference TRBV2 and TRBJ2-7, is EPEVTQTPSHQVTQMGQEVILRCVPISNHLYFYWYRQILGQKVEFLVSFYNNEISEKSEIFDDQFSVERPDGSNFTLKIRSTKLEDSAMYFCASSVVASHEQYFGPGTRLTVT.

This chain links TRBV27 with TRBJ2-7; D is possibly TRBD1 (6 bases). V gave up 5 bases and J gave up 5 bases, with 22 bases separating them. This CDR3 is 16 amino acids long. Per germline, CDR1 MNHEY and CDR2 SMNVEV (reference sequence). CDR3 DNA: TGTGCCAGCAGTCCGCTAATTGGGACACCCGAAGACGAGCAGTACTTC. Protein sequence: CASSPLIGTPEDEQYF.

The genes are TRBV7-2 and TRBJ2-3, with 7 bases fitting TRBD1. The CDR3 consists of 16 residues. Germline V lookup: CDR1 SGHTA, CDR2 FQGNSA. V shed 0 bases, J shed 4 bases, and the junction held 7 bases outside the gene matches. CDR3 coding DNA: TGTGCCAGCAGCTTAGCGCCAGGGGGTGGAGCAGATACGCAGTATTTT. Protein product: CASSLAPGGGADTQYF.

The CDR3 reads CASSPSPGRAGELFF. For the CDR3, the DNA is TGTGCCAGCTCACCCTCCCCGGGGAGGGCCGGGGAGCTGTTTTTT. V usage is TRBV18 and J usage is TRBJ2-2; TRBD2 matches 7 bases. This CDR3 comprises 15 residues. The V and J ends lost 3 bases and 6 bases, in that order; junction bases with no gene match: 7. The germline V gene has CDR1 KGHSH and CDR2 LQKENI.

CDR3 loop: CASSLLGQGERGYTF. CDR3 DNA: TGTGCCAGCAGTTTACTAGGACAGGGTGAGCGTGGCTACACCTTC. The rearrangement joins TRBV28 to TRBJ1-2; 8 nucleotides line up with TRBD1. The CDR3 totals 15 residues. V trimming: 2 bases; J trimming: 7 bases; junction bases outside the gene matches: 9. From germline, CDR1 is MDHEN and CDR2 SYDVKM.

V and J are TRBV4-3 and TRBJ2-5; D call uncertain. The CDR3 is made up of 14 amino acids. V lost 1 base to trimming and J lost 5 bases, with 11 bases between them. Germline V gives CDR1 LGHNA, CDR2 YSLEER. The CDR3 spells CASSQGSGRETQYF. The CDR3 DNA is TGCGCCAGCAGCCAAGGATCGGGTAGGGAGACCCAGTACTTC.

V is TRBV28 and J is TRBJ1-1; 9 bases map to TRBD1. Trimming took 5 bases from V and 7 from J; bases not matched to a gene: 14. The CDR3 length is 16 residues. From germline, CDR1 is MDHEN and CDR2 SYDVKM. The CDR3 region is CASSLPPGQGFGEAFF. DNA of the CDR3: TGTGCCAGCAGTCTCCCGCCGGGACAGGGCTTTGGTGAAGCTTTCTTT.